The clone carrying this TCR beta chain was counted between two and nine times. Germline-derived CDR1 and CDR2 are MNHEY and SVGAGI. This CDR3 region has 15 residues. The V segment lost 7 bases and the J segment 1 base; nucleotides outside the gene matches: 7. The data were obtained in a study of blood T cell repertoires in COVID-19. Generated by immunoSEQ multiplex PCR, the TCRdb table keeps only in-frame clones and is missing some. The sample contains approximately 670,000 clones, 80% to 90% of which appear only once. The sample consisted of peripheral blood. The gene calls are TRBV6-5 and TRBJ2-7; TRBD2 agrees at 10 bases. The clonotype was recovered from a woman aged 18-29 years with acute or convalescent COVID-19. Here the CDR3 reads CASISRTSGSYEQYF. CDR3 bases: TGTGCCAGCATTTCCCGGACTAGCGGTTCCTACGAGCAGTACTTC.